The sequence of this T cell receptor (beta chain) was determined in a study of cytomegalovirus exposure and HLA in healthy donors. The overall study: The study's early data release held tens of millions of unique TCRs from HLA-typed donors. General observations from the study: Earlier analysis looked at TCR beta V segments, and most were productive about 90% or about 30% of the time. In a later analysis, productive TCRs from donors in an Asian-associated ancestry cluster reportedly carried fewer N-insertions than the cohort mean.

Note on this clone: As yet, its antigen is unknown.

The PCR ran on 60 Vbeta and 13 Jbeta primers. The table came from immunoSEQ multiplex PCR; TCRdb's copy has only in-frame clones and leaves some out. Here the sample table reports 100,000 to 150,000 clones. Trimming removed 3 bases at V and 5 bases at J, with 13 bases between. Germline assignment: CDR1 LNHDA and CDR2 SQIVND (reference sequence). This CDR3 has 14 amino acids. The chain couples TRBV19 to TRBJ2-5, with D maybe TRBD2 (6 bases). The specimen was PBMCs. This TCR derives from a woman aged 40 to 55 in good health and CMV-seropositive. The CDR3 DNA is TGTGCCAGTAGTATTGGGAGCGGGTTCGAGACCCAGTACTTC. It encodes CASSIGSGFETQYF.